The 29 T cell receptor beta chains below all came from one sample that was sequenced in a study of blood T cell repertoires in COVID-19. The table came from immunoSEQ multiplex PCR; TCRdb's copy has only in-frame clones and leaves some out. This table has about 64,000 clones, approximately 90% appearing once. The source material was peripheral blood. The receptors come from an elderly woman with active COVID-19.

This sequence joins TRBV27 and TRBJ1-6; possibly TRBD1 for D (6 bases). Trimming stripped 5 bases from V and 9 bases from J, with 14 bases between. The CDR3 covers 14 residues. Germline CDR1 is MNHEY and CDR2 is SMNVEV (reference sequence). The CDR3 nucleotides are TGTGCCAGCAGTCCCGGACAGATTGGTTCACCCCTCCACTTT. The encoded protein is CASSPGQIGSPLHF.

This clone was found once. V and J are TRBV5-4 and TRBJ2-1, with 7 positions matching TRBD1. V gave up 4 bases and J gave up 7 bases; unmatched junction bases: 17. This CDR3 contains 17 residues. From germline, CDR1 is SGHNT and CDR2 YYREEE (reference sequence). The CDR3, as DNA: TGTGCCAGCAGCCGGGCGCCGGGTGAGGGGGCGCGGAATGAGCAGTTCTTC. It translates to CASSRAPGEGARNEQFF.

CDR3 loop: CASSRGTSGGDNEQFF. Here the CDR3 DNA reads TGCGCCAGCAGCAGGGGGACTAGCGGGGGAGACAATGAGCAGTTCTTC. The chain is built from TRBV5-1 and TRBJ2-1; TRBD2 aligns across 14 bases. Germline CDR1 is SGHRS and CDR2 is YFSETQ. V dropped 4 bases and J dropped 5; count of bases not matched to a gene: 5. The length of the CDR3 is 16 residues.

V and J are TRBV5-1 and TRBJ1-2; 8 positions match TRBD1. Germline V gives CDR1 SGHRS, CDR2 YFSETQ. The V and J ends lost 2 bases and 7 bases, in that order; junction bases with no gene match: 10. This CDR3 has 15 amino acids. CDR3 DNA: TGCGCCAGCAGCTTACCCGGGACAGGCAAAGGTGGCTACACCTTC. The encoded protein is CASSLPGTGKGGYTF. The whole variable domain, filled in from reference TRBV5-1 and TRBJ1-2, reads KAGVTQTPRYLIKTRGQQVTLSCSPISGHRSVSWYQQTPGQGLQFLFEYFSETQRNKGNFPGRFSGRQFSNSRSEMNVSTLELGDSALYLCASSLPGTGKGGYTFGSGTRLTVV.

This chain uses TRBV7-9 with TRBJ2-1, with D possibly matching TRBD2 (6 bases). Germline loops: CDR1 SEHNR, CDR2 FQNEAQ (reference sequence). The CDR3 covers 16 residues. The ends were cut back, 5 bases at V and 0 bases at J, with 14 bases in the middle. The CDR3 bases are TGTGCCAGCAGCCCGCGACCGGGAGCCTCCTACAATGAGCAGTTCTTC. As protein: CASSPRPGASYNEQFF.

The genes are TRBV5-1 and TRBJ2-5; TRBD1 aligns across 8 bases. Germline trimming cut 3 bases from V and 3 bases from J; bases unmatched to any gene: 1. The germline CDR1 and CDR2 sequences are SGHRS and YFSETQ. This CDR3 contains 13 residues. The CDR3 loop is CASSSTGEETQYF. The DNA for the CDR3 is TGCGCCAGCAGCTCGACAGGGGAAGAGACCCAGTACTTC.

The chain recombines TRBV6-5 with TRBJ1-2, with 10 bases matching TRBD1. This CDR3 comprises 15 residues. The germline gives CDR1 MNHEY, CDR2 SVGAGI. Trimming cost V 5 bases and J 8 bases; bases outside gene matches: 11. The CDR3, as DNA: TGTGCCAGCAGTAATACCGGGACAGGGGAGAGCGGCTACACCTTC. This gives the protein CASSNTGTGESGYTF.

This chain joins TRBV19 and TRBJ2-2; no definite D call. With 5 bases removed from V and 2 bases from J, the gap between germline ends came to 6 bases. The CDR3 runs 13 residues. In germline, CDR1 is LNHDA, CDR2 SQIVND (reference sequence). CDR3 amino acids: CASSSSNTGELFF. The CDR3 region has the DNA TGTGCCAGTAGTTCCAGTAACACCGGGGAGCTGTTTTTT.

In DNA form, the CDR3 reads TGTGCCAGCAGCTCGCTGGGTGGAGGGGCAAAGAGCTCCTACAATGAGCAGTTCTTC. This sequence encodes CASSSLGGGAKSSYNEQFF. The chain carries TRBV7-9 and TRBJ2-1; TRBD2 is a possible D gene (6 bases). Trimming removed 4 bases at V and 0 bases at J, with 22 bases between. Germline V CDR1 and CDR2: SEHNR, FQNEAQ (reference sequence). CDR3 length: 19 residues.

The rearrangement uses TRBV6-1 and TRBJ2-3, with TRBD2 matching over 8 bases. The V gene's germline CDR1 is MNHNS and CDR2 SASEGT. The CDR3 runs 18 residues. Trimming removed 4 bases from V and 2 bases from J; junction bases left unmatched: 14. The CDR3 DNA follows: TGTGCCAGCAGTGCCCCTCCCAAAGCGGGGGCCAACACAGATACGCAGTATTTT. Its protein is CASSAPPKAGANTDTQYF.

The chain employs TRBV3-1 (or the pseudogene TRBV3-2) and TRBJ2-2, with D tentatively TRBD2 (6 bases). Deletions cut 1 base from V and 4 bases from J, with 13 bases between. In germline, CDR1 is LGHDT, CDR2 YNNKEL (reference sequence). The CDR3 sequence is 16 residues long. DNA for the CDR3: TGTGCCAGCAGCCAAGTCCCGGGGGACCCCACCGGGGAGCTGTTTTTT. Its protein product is CASSQVPGDPTGELFF.

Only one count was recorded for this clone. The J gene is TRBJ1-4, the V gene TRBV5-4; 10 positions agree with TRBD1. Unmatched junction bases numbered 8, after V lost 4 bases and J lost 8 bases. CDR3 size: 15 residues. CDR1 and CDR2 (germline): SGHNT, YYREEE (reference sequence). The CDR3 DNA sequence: TGTGCCAGCAGCGTACGACAGGGGGCTCGGGAAAAACTGTTTTTT. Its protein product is CASSVRQGAREKLFF.

CDR3 sequence reads: CASSPDREAGELFF. CDR3 nucleotides: TGTGCCAGCAGCCCCGACAGGGAGGCCGGGGAGCTGTTTTTT. The rearrangement uses TRBV5-4 and TRBJ2-2; maybe TRBD1 (7 bases). Germline V gene lookup returns CDR1 SGHNT and CDR2 YYREEE (reference sequence). V lost 4 bases and J lost 6, with 13 bases in between. This CDR3 has 14 residues.

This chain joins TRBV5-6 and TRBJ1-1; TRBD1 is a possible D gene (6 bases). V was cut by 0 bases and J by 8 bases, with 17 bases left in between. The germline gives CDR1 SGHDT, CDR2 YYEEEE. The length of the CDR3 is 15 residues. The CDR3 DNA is TGTGCCAGCAGCTTGGTTGTTTGGGGGCTCGGAGAAGCTTTCTTT. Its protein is CASSLVVWGLGEAFF. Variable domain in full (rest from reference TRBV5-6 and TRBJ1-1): DAGVTQSPTHLIKTRGQQVTLRCSPKSGHDTVSWYQQALGQGPQFIFQYYEEEERQRGNFPDRFSGHQFPNYSSELNVNALLLGDSALYLCASSLVVWGLGEAFFGQGTRLTVV.

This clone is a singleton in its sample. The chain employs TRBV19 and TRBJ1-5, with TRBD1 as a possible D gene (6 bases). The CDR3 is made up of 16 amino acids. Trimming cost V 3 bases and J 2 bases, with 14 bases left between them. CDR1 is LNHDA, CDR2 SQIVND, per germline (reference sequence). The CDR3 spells CASSILDSSGNQPQHF. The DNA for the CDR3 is TGTGCCAGTAGTATTCTGGACAGTAGCGGCAATCAGCCCCAGCATTTT. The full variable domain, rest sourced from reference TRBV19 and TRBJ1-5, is DGGITQSPKYLFRKEGQNVTLSCEQNLNHDAMYWYRQDPGQGLRLIYYSQIVNDFQKGDIAEGYSVSREKKESFPLTVTSAQKNPTAFYLCASSILDSSGNQPQHFGDGTRLSIL.

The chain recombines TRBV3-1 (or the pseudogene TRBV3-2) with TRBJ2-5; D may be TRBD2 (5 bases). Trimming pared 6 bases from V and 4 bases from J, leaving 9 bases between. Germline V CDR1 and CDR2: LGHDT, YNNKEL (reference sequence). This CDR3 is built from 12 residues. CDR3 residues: CASRSGSETQYF. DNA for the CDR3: TGTGCCAGCAGGAGCGGCTCAGAGACCCAGTACTTC.

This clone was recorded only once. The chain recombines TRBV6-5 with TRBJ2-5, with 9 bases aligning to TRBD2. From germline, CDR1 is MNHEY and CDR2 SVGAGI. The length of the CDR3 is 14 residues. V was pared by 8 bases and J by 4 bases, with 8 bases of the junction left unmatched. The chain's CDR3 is CASGVAGVGETQYF. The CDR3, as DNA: TGTGCCAGCGGCGTAGCGGGAGTAGGAGAGACCCAGTACTTC.

CDR3 nucleotide sequence: TGTGCCAGCAGGGCGACAGGGTGGGATTCACCCCTCCACTTT. It encodes CASRATGWDSPLHF. The chain carries TRBV27 and TRBJ1-6; 7 positions match TRBD1. The CDR3 length is 14 residues. Trimming removed 6 bases from V and 8 bases from J; junction bases left unmatched: 7. In germline, CDR1 is MNHEY, CDR2 SMNVEV (reference sequence).

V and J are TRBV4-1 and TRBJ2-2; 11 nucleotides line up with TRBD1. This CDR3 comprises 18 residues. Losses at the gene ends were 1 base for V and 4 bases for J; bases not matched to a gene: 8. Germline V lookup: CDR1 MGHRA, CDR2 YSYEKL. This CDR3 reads CASSQGYGQGAGTGELFF. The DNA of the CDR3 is TGCGCCAGCAGCCAAGGGTACGGACAGGGGGCTGGCACCGGGGAGCTGTTTTTT.

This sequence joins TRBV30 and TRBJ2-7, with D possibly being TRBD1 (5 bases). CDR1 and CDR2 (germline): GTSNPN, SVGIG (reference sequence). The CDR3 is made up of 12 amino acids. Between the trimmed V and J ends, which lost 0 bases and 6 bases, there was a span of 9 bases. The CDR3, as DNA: TGTGCCTGGAGTGTACAGGATGGCGAGCAGTACTTC. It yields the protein CAWSVQDGEQYF.

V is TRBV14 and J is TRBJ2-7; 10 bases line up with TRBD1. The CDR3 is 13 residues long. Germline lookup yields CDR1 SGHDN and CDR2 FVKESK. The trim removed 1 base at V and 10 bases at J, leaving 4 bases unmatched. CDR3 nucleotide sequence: TGTGCCAGCAGCCAAGCCGGGACAGGGGTTCAGTACGTC. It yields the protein CASSQAGTGVQYV.

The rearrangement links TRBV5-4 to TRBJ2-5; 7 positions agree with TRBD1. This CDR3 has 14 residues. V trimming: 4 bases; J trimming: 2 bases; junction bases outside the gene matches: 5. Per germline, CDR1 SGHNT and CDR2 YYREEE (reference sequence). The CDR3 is CASSKTGKQETQYF. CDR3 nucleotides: TGTGCCAGCAGCAAGACAGGGAAACAAGAGACCCAGTACTTC.

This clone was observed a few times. The CDR3 region has the DNA TGCAGCGTTCCTACGCCTCGGGTTTCAGGGAATGAGCAGTTCTTC. Amino acid sequence: CSVPTPRVSGNEQFF. The chain links TRBV29-1 to TRBJ2-1, with a possible D match to TRBD1 (5 bases). CDR1 and CDR2 (germline): SQVTM, ANQGSEA. CDR3 length equals 15 residues. V lost 5 bases and J 7 bases, leaving 21 bases between the germline ends.

The CDR3 DNA reads as TGTGCCAGCTCACCGGGGACACCGAACACCGGGGAGCTGTTTTTT. It is translated as CASSPGTPNTGELFF. The chain combines TRBV18 with TRBJ2-2, with a tentative D call TRBD1 (6 bases). The CDR3 contains 15 residues. V gave up 3 bases and J gave up 0 bases, with 8 bases separating them. The germline V gene encodes CDR1 KGHSH and CDR2 LQKENI.

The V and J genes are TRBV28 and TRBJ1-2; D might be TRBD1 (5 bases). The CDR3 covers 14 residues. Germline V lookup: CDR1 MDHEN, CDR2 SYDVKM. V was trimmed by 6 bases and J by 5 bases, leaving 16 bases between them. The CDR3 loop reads CASSLAGKYYGYTF. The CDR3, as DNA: TGTGCCAGCAGCCTTGCAGGGAAATATTATGGCTACACCTTC.

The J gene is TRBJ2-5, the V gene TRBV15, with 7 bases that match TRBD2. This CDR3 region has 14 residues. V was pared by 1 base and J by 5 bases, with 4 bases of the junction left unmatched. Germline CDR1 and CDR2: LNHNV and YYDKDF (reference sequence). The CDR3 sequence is CATSRALGGETQYF. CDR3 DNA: TGTGCCACCAGCAGAGCGCTGGGGGGGGAGACCCAGTACTTC.

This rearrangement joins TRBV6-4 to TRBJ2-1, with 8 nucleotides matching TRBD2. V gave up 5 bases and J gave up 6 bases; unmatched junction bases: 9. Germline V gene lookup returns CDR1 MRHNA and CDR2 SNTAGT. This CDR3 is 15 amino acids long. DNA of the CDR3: TGTGCCAGCAGTCCGGGAGGGCAGGGTGGCAATGAGCAGTTCTTC. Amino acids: CASSPGGQGGNEQFF.

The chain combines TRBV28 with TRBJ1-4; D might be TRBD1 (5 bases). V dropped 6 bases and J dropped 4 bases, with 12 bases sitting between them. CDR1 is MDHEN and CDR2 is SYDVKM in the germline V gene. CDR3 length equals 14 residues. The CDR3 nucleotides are TGTGCCAGCAGGGCCGACAGAAATAATGAAAAACTGTTTTTT. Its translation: CASRADRNNEKLFF.

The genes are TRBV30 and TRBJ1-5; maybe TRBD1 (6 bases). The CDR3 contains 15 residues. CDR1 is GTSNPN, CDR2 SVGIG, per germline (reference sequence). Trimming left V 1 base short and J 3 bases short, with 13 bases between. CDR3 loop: CAWSEPDRYNQPQHF. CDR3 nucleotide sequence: TGTGCCTGGAGTGAACCCGACAGGTACAATCAGCCCCAGCATTTT.